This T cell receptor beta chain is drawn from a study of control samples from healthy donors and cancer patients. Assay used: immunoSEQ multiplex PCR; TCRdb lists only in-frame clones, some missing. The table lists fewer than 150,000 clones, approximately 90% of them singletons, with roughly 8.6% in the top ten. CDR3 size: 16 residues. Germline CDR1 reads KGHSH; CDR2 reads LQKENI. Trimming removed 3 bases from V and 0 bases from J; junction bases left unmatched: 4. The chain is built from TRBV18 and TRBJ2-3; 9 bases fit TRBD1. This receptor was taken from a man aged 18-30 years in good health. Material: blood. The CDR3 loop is CASSPDRGRSTDTQYF. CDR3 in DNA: TGTGCCAGCTCACCGGACAGGGGCCGTAGCACAGATACGCAGTATTTT.